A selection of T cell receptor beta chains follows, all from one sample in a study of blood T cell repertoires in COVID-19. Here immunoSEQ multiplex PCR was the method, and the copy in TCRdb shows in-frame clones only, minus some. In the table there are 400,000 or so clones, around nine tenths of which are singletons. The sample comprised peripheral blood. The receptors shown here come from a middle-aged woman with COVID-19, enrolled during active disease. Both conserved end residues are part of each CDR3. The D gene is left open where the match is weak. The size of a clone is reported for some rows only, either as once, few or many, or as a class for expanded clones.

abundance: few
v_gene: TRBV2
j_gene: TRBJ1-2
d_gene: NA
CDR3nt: TGTGCCAGCAGTGAAGCAGAGGATGGGGGCTACACCTTC
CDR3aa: CASSEAEDGGYTF

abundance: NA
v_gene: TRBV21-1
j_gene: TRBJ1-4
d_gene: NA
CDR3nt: TGTGCCAGCAGCCCCAGGGGGCACGGTAATGAAAAACTGTTTTTT
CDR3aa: CASSPRGHGNEKLFF

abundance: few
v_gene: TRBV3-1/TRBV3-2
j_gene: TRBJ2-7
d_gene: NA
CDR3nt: TGTGCCAACTACTCAGGGCCTAGCTCCTACGAGCAGTACTTC
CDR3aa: CANYSGPSSYEQYF

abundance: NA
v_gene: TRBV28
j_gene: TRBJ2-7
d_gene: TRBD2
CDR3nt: TGTGCCAGCAGTCCGCCGACTAGCGGGAGGCTCTCGAACTCCTACGAGCAGTACTTC
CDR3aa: CASSPPTSGRLSNSYEQYF

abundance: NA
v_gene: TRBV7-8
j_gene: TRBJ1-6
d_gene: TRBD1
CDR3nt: TGTGTCAGCAGCTTAGCCCGGGGCGGAACAGGGGATTCACCCCTCCACTTT
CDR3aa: CVSSLARGGTGDSPLHF

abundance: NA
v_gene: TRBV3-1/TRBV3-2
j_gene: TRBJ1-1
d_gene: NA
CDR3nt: TGTGCCAGCAGCCAAGCGATCACAGGGCCTGAAGCTTTCTTT
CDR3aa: CASSQAITGPEAFF

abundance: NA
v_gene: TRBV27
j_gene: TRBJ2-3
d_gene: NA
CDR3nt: TGTGCCAGCAGTTCTCGAGACTCGTTCACAGATACGCAGTATTTT
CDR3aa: CASSSRDSFTDTQYF

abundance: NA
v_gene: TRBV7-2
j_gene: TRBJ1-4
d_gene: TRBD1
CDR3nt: TGTGCCAGCAGCTTAGTTGGGGACAGGGGAAAACTGTTTTTT
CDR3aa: CASSLVGDRGKLFF

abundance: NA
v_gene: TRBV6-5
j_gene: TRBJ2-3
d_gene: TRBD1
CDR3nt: TGTCGGACAGGGCCAGCCGCTTATAGCACAGATACGCAGTATTTT
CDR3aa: CRTGPAAYSTDTQYF

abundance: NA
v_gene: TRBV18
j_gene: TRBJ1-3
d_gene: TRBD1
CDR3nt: TGTGCCAGCTCACCCCTAGGGACAGCAACTGGAAACACCATATATTTT
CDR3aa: CASSPLGTATGNTIYF

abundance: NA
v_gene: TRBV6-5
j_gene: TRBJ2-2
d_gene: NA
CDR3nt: TGTGCCAGCATCAACAGGGCGGGCACCGGGGAGCTGTTTTTT
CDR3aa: CASINRAGTGELFF

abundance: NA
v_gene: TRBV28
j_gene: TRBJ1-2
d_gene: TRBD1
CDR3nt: TGTGCCAGCAACACAGGGGTGTACGGCTACACCTTC
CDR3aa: CASNTGVYGYTF

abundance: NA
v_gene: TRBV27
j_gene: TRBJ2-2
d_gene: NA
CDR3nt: TGTGCCAGCAGCCTAACGGCAGGCACCGGGGAGCTGTTTTTT
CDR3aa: CASSLTAGTGELFF

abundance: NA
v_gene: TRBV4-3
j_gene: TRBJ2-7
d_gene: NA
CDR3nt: TGCGCCAGCAGCCAAGGGCGGGCGTCCTACGAGCAGTACTTC
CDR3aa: CASSQGRASYEQYF

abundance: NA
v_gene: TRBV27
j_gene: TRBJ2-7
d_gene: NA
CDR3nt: TGTGCCAGCAGTGCGGGCCAGCCCTCCTCCTACGAGCAGTACTTC
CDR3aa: CASSAGQPSSYEQYF

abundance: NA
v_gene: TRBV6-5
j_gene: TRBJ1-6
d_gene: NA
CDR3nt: TGTGCCAGCAGTTACACGAGCTATAGAAATTCACCCCTCCACTTT
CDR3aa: CASSYTSYRNSPLHF

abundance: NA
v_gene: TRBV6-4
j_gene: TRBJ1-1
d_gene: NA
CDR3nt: TGTGCCAGCAGTGAGAGAGAGGGAACTGAAGCTTTCTTT
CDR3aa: CASSEREGTEAFF

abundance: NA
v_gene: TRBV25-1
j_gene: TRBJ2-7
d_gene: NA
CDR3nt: TGTGCCAGCAGTGGCCCTATATCCTACGAGCAGTACTTC
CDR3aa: CASSGPISYEQYF

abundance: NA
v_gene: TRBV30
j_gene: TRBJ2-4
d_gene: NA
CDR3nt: TGTGCCTGGAGTGGGCCTAGTGGGAAAAACATTCAGTACTTC
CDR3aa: CAWSGPSGKNIQYF

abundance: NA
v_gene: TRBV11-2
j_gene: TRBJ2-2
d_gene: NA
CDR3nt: TGTGCCAGCAGCCTCGGTGGGCTGAGAGACGGGGAGCTGTTTTTT
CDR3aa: CASSLGGLRDGELFF

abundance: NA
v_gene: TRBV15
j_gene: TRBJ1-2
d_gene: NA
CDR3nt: TGTGCCACCAGCGGACCGGGGAACTATGGCTACACCTTC
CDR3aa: CATSGPGNYGYTF

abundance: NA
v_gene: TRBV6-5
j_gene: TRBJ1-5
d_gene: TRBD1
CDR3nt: TGTGCCAGCAGTTACAGGGGACAGGGAGATCAGCCCCAGCATTTT
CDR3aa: CASSYRGQGDQPQHF

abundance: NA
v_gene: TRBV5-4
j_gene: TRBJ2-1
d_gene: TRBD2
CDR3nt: TGTGCCAGCAGCTTGGGGCTAGCGGGTTACAATGAGCAGTTCTTC
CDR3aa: CASSLGLAGYNEQFF

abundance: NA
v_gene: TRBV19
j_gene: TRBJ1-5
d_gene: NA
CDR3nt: TGTGCCAGCTCTACGACAGGACGCAATCAGCCCCAGCATTTT
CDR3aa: CASSTTGRNQPQHF

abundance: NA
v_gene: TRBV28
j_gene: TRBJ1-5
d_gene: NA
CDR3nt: TGTGCCAGCAGTAGCAAGTATAGCAATCAGCCCCAGCATTTT
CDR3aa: CASSSKYSNQPQHF

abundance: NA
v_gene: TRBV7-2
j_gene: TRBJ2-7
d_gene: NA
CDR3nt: TGTGCCAGCAGCTTAGGGCGAGGCCACTACGAGCAGTACTTC
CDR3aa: CASSLGRGHYEQYF

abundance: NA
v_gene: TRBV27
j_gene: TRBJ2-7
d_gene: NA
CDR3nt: TGTGCCAGCAGCCGTGACAGGCAATTGGACTACGAGCAGTACTTC
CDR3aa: CASSRDRQLDYEQYF